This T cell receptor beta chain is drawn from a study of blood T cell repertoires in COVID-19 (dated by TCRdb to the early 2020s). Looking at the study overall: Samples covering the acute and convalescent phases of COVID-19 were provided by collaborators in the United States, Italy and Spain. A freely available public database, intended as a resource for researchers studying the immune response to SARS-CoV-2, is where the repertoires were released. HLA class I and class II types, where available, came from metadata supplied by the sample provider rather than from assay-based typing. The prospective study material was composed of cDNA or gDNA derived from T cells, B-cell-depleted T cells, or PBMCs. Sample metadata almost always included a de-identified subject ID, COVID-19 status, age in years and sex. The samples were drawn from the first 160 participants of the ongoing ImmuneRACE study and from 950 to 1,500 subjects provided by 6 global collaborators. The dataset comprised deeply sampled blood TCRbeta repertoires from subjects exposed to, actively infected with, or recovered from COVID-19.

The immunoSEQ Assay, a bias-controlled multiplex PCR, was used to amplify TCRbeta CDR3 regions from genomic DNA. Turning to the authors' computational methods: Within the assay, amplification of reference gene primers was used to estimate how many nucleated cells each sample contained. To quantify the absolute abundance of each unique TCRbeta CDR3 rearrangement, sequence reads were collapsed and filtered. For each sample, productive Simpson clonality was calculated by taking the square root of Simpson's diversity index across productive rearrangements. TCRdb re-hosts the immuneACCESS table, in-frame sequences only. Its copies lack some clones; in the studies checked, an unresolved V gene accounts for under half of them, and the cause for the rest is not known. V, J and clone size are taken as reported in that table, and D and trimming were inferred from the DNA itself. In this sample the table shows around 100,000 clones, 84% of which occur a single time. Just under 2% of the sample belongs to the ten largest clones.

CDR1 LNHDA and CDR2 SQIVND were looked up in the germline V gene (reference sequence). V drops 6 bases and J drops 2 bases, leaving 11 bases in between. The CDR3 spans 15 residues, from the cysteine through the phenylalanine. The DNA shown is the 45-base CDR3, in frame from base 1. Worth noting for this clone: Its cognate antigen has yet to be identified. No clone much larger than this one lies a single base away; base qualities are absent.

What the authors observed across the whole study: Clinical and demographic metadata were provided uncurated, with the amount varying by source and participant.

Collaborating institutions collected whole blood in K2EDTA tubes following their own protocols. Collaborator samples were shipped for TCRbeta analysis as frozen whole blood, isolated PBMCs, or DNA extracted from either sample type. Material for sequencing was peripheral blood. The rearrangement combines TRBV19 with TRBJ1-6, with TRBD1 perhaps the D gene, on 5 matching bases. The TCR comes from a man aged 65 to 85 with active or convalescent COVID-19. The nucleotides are TGTGCCAGTAGGACTTCGGGGGCCTATAATTCACCCCTCCACTTT. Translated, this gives CASRTSGAYNSPLHF.